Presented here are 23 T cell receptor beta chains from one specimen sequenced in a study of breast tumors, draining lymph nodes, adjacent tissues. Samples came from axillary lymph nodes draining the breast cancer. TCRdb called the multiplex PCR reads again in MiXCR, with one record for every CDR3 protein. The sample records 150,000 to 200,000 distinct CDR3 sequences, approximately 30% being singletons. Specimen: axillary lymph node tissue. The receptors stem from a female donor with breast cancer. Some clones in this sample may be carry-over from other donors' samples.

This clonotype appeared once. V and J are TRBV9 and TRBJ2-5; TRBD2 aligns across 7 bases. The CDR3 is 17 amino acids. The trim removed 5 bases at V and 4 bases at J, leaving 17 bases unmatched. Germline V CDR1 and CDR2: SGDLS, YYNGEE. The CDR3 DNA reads TGTGCCAGCAGTGCTAGAGACCCCACGGGCGGGGGAGAGACCCAGTACTTC. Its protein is CASSARDPTGGGETQYF.

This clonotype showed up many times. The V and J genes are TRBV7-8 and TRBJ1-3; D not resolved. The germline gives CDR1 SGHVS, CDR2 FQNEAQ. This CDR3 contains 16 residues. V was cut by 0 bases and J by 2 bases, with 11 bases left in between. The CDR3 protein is CASSLALRQTGNTIYF. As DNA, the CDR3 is TGTGCCAGCAGCTTAGCGCTCCGCCAAACTGGAAACACCATATATTTT. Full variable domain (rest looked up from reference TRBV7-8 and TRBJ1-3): GAGVSQSPRYKVAKRGQDVALRCDPISGHVSLFWYQQALGQGPEFLTYFQNEAQLDKSGLPSDRFFAERPEGSVSTLKIQRTQQEDSAVYLCASSLALRQTGNTIYFGEGSWLTVV.

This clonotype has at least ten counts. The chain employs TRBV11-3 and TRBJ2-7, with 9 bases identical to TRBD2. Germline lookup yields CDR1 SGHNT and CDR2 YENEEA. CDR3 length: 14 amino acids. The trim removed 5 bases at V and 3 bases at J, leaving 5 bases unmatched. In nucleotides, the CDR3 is TGTGCCAGCAGCATTGGCGGGAGGGACTACGAGCAGTACTTC. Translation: CASSIGGRDYEQYF.

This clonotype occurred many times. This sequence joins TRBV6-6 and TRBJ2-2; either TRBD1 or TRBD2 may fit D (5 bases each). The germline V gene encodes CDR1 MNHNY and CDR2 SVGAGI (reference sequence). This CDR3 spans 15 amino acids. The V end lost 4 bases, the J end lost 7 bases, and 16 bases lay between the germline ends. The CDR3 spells CASSLGAGTDGELFF. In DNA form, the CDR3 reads TGTGCCAGCAGTTTGGGAGCAGGGACGGACGGGGAGCTGTTTTTT.

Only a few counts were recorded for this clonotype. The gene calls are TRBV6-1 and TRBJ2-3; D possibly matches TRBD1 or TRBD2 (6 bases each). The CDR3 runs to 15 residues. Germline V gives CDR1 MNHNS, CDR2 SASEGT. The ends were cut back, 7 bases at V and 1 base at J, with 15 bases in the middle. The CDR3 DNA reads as TGTGCCAGCACCCTAAAGAGGGGGGGCACAGATACGCAGTATTTT. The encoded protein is CASTLKRGGTDTQYF.

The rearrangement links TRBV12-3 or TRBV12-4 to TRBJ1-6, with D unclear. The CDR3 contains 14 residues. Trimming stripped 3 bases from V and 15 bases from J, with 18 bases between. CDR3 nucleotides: TGTGCCAGCAGTTTGGGAGGAGCGGGCAAAAACCTCCACTTT. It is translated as CASSLGGAGKNLHF.

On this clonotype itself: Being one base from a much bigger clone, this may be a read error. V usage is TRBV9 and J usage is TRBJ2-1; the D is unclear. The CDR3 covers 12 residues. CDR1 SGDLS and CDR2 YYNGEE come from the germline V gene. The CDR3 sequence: CAGSVATGEQFF. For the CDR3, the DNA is TGTGCCGGCAGCGTAGCTACGGGTGAGCAGTTCTTC.

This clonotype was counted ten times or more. The CDR3 loop is CASSLEGAIYGYTF. The CDR3 nucleotides read TGTGCCAGCAGCTTAGAAGGGGCGATCTATGGCTACACCTTC. V is TRBV7-9 and J is TRBJ1-2, with a tentative D call TRBD1 (5 bases). Germline V gives CDR1 SEHNR, CDR2 FQNEAQ (reference sequence). The CDR3 is 14 amino acids. The germline V and J ends were trimmed by 1 base and 4 bases, with 10 bases remaining between them.

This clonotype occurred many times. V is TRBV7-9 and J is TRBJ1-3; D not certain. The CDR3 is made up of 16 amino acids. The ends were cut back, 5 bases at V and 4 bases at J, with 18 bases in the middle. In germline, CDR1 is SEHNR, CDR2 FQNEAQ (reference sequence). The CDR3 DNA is TGTGCCAGCAGCCAAGGGCAGGTAGCGACAGGAAACACCATATATTTT. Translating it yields CASSQGQVATGNTIYF.

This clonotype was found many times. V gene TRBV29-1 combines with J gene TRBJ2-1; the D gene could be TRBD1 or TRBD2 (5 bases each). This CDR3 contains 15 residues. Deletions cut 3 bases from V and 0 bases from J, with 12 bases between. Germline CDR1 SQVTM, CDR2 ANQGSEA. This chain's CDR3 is CSVDGTASSYNEQFF. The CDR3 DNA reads TGCAGCGTTGATGGGACGGCGAGCTCCTACAATGAGCAGTTCTTC.

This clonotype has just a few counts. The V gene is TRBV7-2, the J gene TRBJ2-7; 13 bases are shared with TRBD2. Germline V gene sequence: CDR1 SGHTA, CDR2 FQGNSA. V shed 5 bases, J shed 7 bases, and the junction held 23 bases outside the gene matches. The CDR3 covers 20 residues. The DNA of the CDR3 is TGTGCCAGCAGCCAGGGTCGAAGTCTGACTAGCGGGGGGCCCTTTTTGGAGCAGTACTTC. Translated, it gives CASSQGRSLTSGGPFLEQYF.

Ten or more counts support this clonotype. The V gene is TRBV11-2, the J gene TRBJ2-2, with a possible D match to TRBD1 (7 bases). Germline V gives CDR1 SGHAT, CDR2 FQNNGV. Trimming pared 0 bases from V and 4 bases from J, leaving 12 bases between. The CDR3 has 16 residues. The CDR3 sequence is CASSLDLRGVTGELFF. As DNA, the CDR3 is TGTGCCAGCAGCTTAGATCTCAGGGGGGTCACCGGGGAGCTGTTTTTT.

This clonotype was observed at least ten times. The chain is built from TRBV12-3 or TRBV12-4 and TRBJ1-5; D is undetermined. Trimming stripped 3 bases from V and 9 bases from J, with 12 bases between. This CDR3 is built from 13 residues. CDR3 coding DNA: TGTGCCAGCAGTTTTACCCGAGATTGGCCCCAGCATTTT. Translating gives CASSFTRDWPQHF.

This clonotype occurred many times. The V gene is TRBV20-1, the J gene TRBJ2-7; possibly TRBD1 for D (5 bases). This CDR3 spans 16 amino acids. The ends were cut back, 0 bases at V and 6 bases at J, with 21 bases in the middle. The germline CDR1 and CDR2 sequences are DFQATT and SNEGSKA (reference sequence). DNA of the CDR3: TGCAGTGCTAGAGACCATTCAACAGGATCGGGCGGCGAGCAGTACTTC. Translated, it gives CSARDHSTGSGGEQYF.

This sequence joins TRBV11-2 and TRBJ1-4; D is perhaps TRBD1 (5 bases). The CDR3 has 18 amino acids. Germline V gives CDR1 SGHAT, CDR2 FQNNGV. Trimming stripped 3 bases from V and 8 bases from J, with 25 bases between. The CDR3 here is CASSFLVGGTYGKEKLFF. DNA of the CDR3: TGTGCCAGCAGCTTTCTGGTAGGAGGGACCTACGGGAAGGAAAAACTGTTTTTT. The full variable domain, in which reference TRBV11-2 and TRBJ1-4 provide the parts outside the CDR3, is EAGVAQSPRYKIIEKRQSVAFWCNPISGHATLYWYQQILGQGPKLLIQFQNNGVVDDSQLPKDRFSAERLKGVDSTLKIQPAKLEDSAVYLCASSFLVGGTYGKEKLFFGSGTQLSVL.

For the CDR3, the DNA is TGTGCCACCAGTGATTGTAGTCCCTACGAGCAGTACTTC. It specifies CATSDCSPYEQYF. The gene calls are TRBV24-1 and TRBJ2-7; no clear D gene. Trimming removed 2 bases at V and 2 bases at J, with 6 bases between. Germline V gene lookup returns CDR1 KGHDR and CDR2 SFDVKD. This CDR3 has 13 residues.

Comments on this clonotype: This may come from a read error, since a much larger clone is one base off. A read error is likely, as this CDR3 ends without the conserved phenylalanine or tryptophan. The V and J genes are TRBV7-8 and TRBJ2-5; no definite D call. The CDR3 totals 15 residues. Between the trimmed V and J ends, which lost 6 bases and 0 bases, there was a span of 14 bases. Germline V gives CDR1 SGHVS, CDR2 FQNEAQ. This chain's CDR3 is CASSFPPPDQETQYL. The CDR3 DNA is TGTGCCAGCAGTTTCCCCCCCCCAGACCAAGAGACCCAGTACTTA.

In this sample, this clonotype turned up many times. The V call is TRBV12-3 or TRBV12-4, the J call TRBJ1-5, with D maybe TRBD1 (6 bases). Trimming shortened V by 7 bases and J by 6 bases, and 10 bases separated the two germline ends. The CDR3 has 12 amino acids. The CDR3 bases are TGTGCCAGCACCCTACAGGGTCAGCCCCAGCATTTT. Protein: CASTLQGQPQHF.

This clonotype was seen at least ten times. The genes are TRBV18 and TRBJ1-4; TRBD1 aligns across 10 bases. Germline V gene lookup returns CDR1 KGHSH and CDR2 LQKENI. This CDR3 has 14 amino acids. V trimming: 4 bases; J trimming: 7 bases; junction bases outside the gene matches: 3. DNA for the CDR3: TGTGCCAGCTCACTAGGGACAGGGGCTGAAAAACTGTTTTTT. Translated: CASSLGTGAEKLFF.

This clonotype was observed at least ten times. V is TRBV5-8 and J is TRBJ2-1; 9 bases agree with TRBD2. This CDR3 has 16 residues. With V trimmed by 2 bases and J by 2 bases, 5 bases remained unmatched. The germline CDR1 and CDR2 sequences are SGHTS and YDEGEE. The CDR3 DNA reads TGTGCCAGCAGCTTTACTAGCGGGCGGACCTACAATGAGCAGTTCTTC. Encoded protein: CASSFTSGRTYNEQFF.

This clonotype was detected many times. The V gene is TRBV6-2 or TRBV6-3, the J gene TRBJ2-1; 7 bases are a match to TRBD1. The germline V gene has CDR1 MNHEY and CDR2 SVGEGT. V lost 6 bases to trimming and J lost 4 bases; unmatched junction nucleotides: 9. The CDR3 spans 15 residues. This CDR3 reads CASRYDRAGYNEQFF. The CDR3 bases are TGTGCCAGCAGATATGACAGGGCTGGGTACAATGAGCAGTTCTTC.

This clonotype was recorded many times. The CDR3 DNA is TGTGCCATCAGTGACAAAGGACTAGCTGCCGGGGAGCTGTTTTTT. The encoded protein is CAISDKGLAAGELFF. The chain has TRBV10-3 and TRBJ2-2; 8 bases are shared with TRBD2. The germline V gene encodes CDR1 ENHRY and CDR2 SYGVKD. V lost 3 bases to trimming and J lost 6 bases; unmatched junction nucleotides: 6. This CDR3 contains 15 residues.

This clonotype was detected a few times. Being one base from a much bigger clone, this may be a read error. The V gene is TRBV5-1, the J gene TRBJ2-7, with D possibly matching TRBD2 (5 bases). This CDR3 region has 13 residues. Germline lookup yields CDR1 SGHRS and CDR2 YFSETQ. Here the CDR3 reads CASCPPGSYDQYF. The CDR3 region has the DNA TGCGCCAGCTGCCCGCCGGGGTCCTACGACCAGTACTTC.